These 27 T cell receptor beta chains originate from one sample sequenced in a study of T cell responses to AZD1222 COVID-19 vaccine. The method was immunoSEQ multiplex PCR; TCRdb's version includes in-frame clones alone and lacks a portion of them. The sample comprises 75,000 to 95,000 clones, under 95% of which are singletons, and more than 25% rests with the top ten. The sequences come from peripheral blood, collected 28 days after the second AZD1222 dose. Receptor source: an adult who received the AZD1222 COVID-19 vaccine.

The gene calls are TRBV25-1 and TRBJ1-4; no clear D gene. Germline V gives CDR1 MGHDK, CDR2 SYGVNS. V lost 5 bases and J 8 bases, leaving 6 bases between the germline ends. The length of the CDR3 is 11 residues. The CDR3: CASSFGEKLFF. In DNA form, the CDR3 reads TGTGCCAGCAGTTTCGGGGAAAAACTGTTTTTT.

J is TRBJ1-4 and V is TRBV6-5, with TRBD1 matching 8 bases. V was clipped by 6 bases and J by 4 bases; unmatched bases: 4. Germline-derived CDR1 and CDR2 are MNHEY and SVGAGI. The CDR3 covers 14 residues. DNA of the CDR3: TGTGCCAGCAGCGAGACAGGGGATAATGAAAAACTGTTTTTT. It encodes CASSETGDNEKLFF.

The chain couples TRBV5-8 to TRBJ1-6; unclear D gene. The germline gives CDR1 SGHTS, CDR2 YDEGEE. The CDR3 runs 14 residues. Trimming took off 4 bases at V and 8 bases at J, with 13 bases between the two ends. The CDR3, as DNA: TGTGCCAGCAGCCTGGTCCAGCACCATTCACCCCTCCACTTT. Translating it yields CASSLVQHHSPLHF. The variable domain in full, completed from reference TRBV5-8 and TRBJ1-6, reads EAGVTQSPTHLIKTRGQQATLRCSPISGHTSVYWYQQALGLGLQFLLWYDEGEERNRGNFPPRFSGRQFPNYSSELNVNALELEDSALYLCASSLVQHHSPLHFGNGTRLTVT.

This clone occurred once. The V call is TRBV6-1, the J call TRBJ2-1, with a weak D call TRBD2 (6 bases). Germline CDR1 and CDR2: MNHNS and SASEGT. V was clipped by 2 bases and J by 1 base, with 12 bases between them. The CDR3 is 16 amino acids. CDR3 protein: CASSESGGLSYNEQFF. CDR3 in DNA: TGTGCCAGCAGTGAATCGGGCGGACTATCCTACAATGAGCAGTTCTTC.

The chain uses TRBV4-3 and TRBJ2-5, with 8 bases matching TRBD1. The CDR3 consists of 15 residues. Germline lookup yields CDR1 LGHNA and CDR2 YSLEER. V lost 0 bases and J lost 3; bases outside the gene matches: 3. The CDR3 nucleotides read TGCGCCAGCAGCCAAGAGGACAGGGCGAAAGAGACCCAGTACTTC. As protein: CASSQEDRAKETQYF.

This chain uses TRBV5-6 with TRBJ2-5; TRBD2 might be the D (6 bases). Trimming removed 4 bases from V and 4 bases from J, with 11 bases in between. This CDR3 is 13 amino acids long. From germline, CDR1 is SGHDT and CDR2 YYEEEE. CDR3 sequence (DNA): TGTGCCAGCAGCCCGGGGGTCGGAGAGACCCAGTACTTC. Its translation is CASSPGVGETQYF.

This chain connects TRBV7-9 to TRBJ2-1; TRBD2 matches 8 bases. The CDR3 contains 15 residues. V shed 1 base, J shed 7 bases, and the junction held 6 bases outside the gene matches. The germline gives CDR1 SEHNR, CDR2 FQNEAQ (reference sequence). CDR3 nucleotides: TGTGCCAGCAGCTTAGGGTTAGCGGGAAGGAATGAGCAGTTCTTC. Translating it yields CASSLGLAGRNEQFF.

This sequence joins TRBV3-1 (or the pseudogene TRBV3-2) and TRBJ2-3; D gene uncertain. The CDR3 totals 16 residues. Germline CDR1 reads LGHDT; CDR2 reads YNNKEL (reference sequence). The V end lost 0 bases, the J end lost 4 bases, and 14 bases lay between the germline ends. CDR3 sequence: CASSQDFREWADTQYF. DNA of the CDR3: TGTGCCAGCAGCCAAGATTTTCGAGAGTGGGCAGATACGCAGTATTTT.

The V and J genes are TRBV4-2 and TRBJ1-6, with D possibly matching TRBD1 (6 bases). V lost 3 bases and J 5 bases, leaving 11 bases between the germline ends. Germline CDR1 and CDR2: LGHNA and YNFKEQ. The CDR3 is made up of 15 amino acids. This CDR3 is CASSHPGQNNSPLHF. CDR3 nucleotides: TGTGCCAGCAGCCACCCCGGACAGAATAATTCACCCCTCCACTTT.

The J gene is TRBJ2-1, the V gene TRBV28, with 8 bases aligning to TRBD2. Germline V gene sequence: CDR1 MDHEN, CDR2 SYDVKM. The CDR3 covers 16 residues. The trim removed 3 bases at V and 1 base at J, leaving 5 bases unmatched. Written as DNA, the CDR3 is TGTGCCAGCAGTTTGTTAGTAGCGGGATCCTACAATGAGCAGTTCTTC. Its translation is CASSLLVAGSYNEQFF.

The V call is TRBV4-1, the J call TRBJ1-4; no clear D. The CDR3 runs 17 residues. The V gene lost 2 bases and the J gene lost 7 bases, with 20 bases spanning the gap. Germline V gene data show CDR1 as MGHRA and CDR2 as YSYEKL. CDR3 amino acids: CASSQLRVDRHLEKLFF. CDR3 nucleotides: TGCGCCAGCAGCCAATTGCGTGTGGACCGACATCTTGAAAAACTGTTTTTT.

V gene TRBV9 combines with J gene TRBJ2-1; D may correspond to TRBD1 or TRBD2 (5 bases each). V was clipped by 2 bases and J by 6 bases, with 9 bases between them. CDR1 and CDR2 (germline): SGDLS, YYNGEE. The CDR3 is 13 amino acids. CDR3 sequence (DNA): TGTGCCAGCAGCGTCAGGGACCGCAATGAGCAGTTCTTC. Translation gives CASSVRDRNEQFF.

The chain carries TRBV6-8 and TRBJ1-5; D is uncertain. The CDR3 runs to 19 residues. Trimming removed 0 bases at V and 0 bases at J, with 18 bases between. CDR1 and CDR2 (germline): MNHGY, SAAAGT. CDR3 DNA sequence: TGTGCCAGCAGTTACTCGAAAAGAGCGGCGACGTATAGCAATCAGCCCCAGCATTTT. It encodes CASSYSKRAATYSNQPQHF.

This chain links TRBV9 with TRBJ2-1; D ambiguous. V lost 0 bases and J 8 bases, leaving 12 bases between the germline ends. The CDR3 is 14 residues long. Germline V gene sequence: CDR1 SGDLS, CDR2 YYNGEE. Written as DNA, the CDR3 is TGTGCCAGCAGCGTAGCCGTCTATGGGGATGAGCAGTTCTTC. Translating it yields CASSVAVYGDEQFF.

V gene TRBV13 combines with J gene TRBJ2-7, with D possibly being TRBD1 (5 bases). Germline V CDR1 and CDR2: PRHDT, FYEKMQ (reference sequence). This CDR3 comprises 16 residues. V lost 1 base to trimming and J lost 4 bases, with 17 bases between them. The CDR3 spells CASSLAPRGDLYEQYF. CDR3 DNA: TGTGCCAGCAGCTTAGCCCCTAGGGGCGACCTGTACGAGCAGTACTTC.

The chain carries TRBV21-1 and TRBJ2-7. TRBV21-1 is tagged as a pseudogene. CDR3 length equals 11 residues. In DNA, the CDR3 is TGTGCCAGCAGCAAAGACTACGAGCAGTACTTC. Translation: CASSKDYEQYF.

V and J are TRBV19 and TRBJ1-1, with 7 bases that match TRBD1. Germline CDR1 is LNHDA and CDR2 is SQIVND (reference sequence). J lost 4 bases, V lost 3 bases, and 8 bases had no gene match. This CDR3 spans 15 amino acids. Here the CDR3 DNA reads TGTGCCAGTAGTATTATCGCAGGGGGACGCACTGAAGCTTTCTTT. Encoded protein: CASSIIAGGRTEAFF.

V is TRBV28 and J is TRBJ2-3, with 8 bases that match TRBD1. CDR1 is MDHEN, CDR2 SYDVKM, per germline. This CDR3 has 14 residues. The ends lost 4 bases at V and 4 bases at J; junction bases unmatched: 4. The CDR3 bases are TGTGCCAGCAGTTGGACAGGGAATGCAGATACGCAGTATTTT. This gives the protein CASSWTGNADTQYF.

CDR3 region: CSVRIGAEAFF. DNA of the CDR3: TGCAGCGTGCGAATAGGGGCTGAAGCTTTCTTT. The genes are TRBV29-1 and TRBJ1-1, with D perhaps matching TRBD1 (5 bases). This CDR3 has 11 amino acids. The V gene lost 6 bases and the J gene lost 6 bases, with 11 bases spanning the gap. Germline V lookup: CDR1 SQVTM, CDR2 ANQGSEA.

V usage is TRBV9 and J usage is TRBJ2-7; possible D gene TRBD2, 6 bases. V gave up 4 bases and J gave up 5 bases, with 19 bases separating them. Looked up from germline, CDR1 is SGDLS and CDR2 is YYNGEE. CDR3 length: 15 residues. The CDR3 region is CASSPRRALVDEQYF. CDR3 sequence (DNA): TGTGCCAGCAGCCCCCGGAGGGCTCTGGTGGACGAGCAGTACTTC.

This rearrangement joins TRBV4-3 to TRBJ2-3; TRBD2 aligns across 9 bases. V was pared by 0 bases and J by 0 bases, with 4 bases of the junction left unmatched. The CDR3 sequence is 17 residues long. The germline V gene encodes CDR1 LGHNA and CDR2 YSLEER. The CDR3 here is CASSQDSSGTSTDTQYF. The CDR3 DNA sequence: TGCGCCAGCAGCCAAGATTCTAGCGGGACTAGCACAGATACGCAGTATTTT.

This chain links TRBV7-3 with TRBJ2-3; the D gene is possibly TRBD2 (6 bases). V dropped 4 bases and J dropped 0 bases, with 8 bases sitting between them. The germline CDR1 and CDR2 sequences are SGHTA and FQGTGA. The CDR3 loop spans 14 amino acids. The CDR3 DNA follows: TGTGCCAGCAGCTATAGCGGCAGCACAGATACGCAGTATTTT. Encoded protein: CASSYSGSTDTQYF. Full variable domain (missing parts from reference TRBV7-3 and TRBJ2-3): GAGVSQTPSNKVTEKGKYVELRCDPISGHTALYWYRQSLGQGPEFLIYFQGTGAADDSGLPNDRFFAVRPEGSVSTLKIQRTERGDSAVYLCASSYSGSTDTQYFGPGTRLTVL.

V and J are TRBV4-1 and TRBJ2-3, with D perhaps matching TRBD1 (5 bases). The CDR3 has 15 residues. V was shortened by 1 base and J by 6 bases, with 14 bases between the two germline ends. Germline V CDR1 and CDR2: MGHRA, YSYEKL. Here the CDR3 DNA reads TGCGCCAGCAGCCAAGGGGGCTATTTAGTCGATACGCAGTATTTT. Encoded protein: CASSQGGYLVDTQYF.

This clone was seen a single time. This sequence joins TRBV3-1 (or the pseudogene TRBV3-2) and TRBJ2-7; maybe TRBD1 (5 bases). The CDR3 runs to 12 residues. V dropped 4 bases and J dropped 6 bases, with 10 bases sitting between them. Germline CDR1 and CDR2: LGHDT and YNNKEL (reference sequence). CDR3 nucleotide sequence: TGTGCCAGCAGCCTTGGACAAGGCGAGCAGTACTTC. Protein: CASSLGQGEQYF.

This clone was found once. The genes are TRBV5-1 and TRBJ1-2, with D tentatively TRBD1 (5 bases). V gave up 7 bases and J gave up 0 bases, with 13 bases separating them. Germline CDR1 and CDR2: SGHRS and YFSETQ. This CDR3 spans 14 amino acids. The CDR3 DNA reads TGCGCCAGCCATTCCGGGACTGCTAACTATGGCTACACCTTC. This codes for CASHSGTANYGYTF.

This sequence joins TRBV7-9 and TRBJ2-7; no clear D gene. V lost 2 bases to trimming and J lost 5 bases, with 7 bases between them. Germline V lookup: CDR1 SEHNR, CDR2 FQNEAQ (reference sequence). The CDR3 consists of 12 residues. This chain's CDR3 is CASSLYRDEQYF. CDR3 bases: TGTGCCAGCAGCTTATATAGGGACGAGCAGTACTTC. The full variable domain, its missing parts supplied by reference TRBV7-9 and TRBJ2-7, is DTGVSQNPRHKITKRGQNVTFRCDPISEHNRLYWYRQTLGQGPEFLTYFQNEAQLEKSRLLSDRFSAERPKGSFSTLEIQRTEQGDSAMYLCASSLYRDEQYFGPGTRLTVT.

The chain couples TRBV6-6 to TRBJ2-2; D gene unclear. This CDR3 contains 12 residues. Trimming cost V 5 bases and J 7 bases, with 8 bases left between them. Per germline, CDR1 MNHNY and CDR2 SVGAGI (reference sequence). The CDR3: CASSPTHGELFF. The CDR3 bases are TGTGCCAGCAGTCCTACCCACGGGGAGCTGTTTTTT.